This TCR beta chain stems from a study of CD8+CD57+ T cells in acquired aplastic anemia. For the study at large: When averaged, DNA from sorted CD4+ and CD8+ cells came to approximately 3.2 ug. CD4+ cells from healthy donors averaged about 9.8 million reads.

The use of genomic DNA as template underpinned the TCR beta VDJ and CDR3 profiling. Each CDR3 protein is one row after TCRdb ran MiXCR on the reads. Here the sample spans 110,000 or so distinct CDR3 sequences, about half being singletons. Notes on the study in general: Patients and controls were found to share twenty-nine CD8+ CDR3 sequences. Patients and controls had CD8+ Simpson's diversity values that were not significantly distinct.

Worth noting for this clonotype: What it binds is unknown.

Sequencing was carried out using sorted CD4+, CD8+, or CD8+CD57+ T cells (not recorded which) from PBMCs. The receptor was isolated from a human donor in good health, serving as a control.

The CDR3 sequence: CASSQETGTYEQYF. CDR3 bases: TGCGCCAGCAGCCAGGAGACAGGGACCTACGAGCAGTACTTC. The rearrangement links TRBV4-3 to TRBJ2-7; 7 positions match TRBD1. The CDR3 consists of 14 residues. Trimming cost V 3 bases and J 2 bases; bases outside gene matches: 4. The germline V gene encodes CDR1 LGHNA and CDR2 YSLEER.